The 9 T cell receptor beta chains listed next were all sequenced from one sample in a study of radiotherapy plus CTLA-4 blockade in lung cancer. TCRdb's copy holds only in-frame clones and misses some; the assay was immunoSEQ multiplex PCR. The data contain some 92,000 clones, 82% of them singletons. The sample here was peripheral blood, taken from a patient treated with radiotherapy plus ipilimumab. The receptor set was obtained from a human donor with non-small cell lung cancer who had a partial response to radiotherapy plus ipilimumab.

The gene calls are TRBV7-8 and TRBJ2-7, with D unresolved. This CDR3 comprises 15 residues. V was trimmed by 1 base and J by 0 bases, leaving 10 bases between them. The germline CDR1 and CDR2 sequences are SGHVS and FQNEAQ. The CDR3 here is CASSLVPLSSYEQYF. The CDR3 DNA sequence: TGTGCCAGCAGCTTAGTCCCCCTGAGCTCCTACGAGCAGTACTTC.

This clone was seen a few times. The CDR3 region is CASSLGAGGTGELFF. The CDR3 coding sequence is TGTGCCAGCAGCTTAGGAGCGGGAGGCACCGGGGAGCTGTTTTTT. The chain links TRBV13 to TRBJ2-2; 9 bases are a match to TRBD2. The length of the CDR3 is 15 residues. Losses at the gene ends were 0 bases for V and 4 bases for J; bases not matched to a gene: 0. CDR1 PRHDT and CDR2 FYEKMQ come from the germline V gene (reference sequence).

A note on this clone: At one boundary the junction diverges from the germline segment, which might be a read error. The J gene is TRBJ2-2, the V gene TRBV10-1, with 7 bases aligning to TRBD1. The V gene's germline CDR1 is WNHNN and CDR2 SYGVQD (reference sequence). This CDR3 is built from 14 residues. The CDR3 DNA is TGCGCCAGCAGCTCCGACAGGGAGACCGGGGAGCTGTCTTTT. Protein sequence: CASSSDRETGELSF.

As to this clone: A read error may produce the germline difference seen at one junction end. CDR3 sequence (DNA): TGTGCCATCAGTGAGTCTGGGGGGAGCACTGAAGCTTTCTTT. Its protein is CAISESGGSTEAFF. The rearrangement joins TRBV6-1 to TRBJ1-1; D might be TRBD1 (5 bases). This CDR3 has 14 amino acids. The germline CDR1 and CDR2 sequences are MNHNS and SASEGT.

This clone was recorded once. The chain has TRBV10-3 and TRBJ2-7; 11 bases agree with TRBD1. The CDR3 runs to 16 residues. Germline V gene sequence: CDR1 ENHRY, CDR2 SYGVKD. V was pared by 3 bases and J by 2 bases, with 6 bases of the junction left unmatched. CDR3 sequence reads: CAISDQGGQGAYEQYF. CDR3 DNA: TGTGCCATCAGTGATCAAGGGGGACAGGGGGCCTACGAGCAGTACTTC.

The chain employs TRBV5-8 and TRBJ2-6; no clear D. The germline V gene has CDR1 SGHTS and CDR2 YDEGEE. Trimming removed 0 bases from V and 0 bases from J, with 7 bases in between. This CDR3 has 16 residues. The CDR3 DNA is TGTGCCAGCAGCTTGGTCAGATTCTCTGGGGCCAACGTCCTGACTTTC. It codes for CASSLVRFSGANVLTF.

The V gene is TRBV10-2, the J gene TRBJ2-1; D unclear. The CDR3 contains 13 residues. Germline values: CDR1 WSHSY, CDR2 SAAADI. With 10 bases removed from V and 0 bases from J, the gap between germline ends came to 10 bases. The CDR3 DNA is TGCGCCACCCAACTTAGCTCCTACAATGAGCAGTTCTTC. This sequence encodes CATQLSSYNEQFF.

The chain carries TRBV7-9 and TRBJ1-5; the D is unclear. There are 15 residues in the CDR3. Trimming pared 2 bases from V and 0 bases from J, leaving 8 bases between. From germline, CDR1 is SEHNR and CDR2 FQNEAQ (reference sequence). The CDR3: CASSLFGDSNQPQHF. The DNA for the CDR3 is TGTGCCAGCAGCTTATTCGGGGATAGCAATCAGCCCCAGCATTTT.

The CDR3: CASSASAGTDYNEQFF. DNA for the CDR3: TGTGCCAGCAGCGCCTCAGCCGGGACAGACTACAATGAGCAGTTCTTC. This rearrangement joins TRBV9 to TRBJ2-1, with 7 bases aligning to TRBD1. The CDR3 has 16 residues. Germline values: CDR1 SGDLS, CDR2 YYNGEE. Unmatched junction bases numbered 9, after V lost 3 bases and J lost 3 bases.